This record concerns one T cell receptor beta chain sequence. Antigen: not known. V dropped 2 bases and J dropped 7; count of bases not matched to a gene: 10. CDR1 and CDR2 (germline): KGHSH, LQKENI. The CDR3 spans 15 residues. ViraFEST used viral peptide pools to expand antigen-specific CD4+ T cells before sequencing. With roughly 10 days of culture completed, CD4+ T cells were isolated. A positive SARS-CoV-2 PCR test fell between March and December 2020. The entry originates in a study of vaccination effects on CD4 cells after COVID-19. Sequencing used immunoSEQ multiplex PCR; TCRdb keeps in-frame clones, though not all of them. The table has more than 20,000 clones, around 72% seen once.

This sequence joins TRBV18 and TRBJ1-2, with 7 bases identical to TRBD1. The clonotype originates from a human donor who had a prior SARS-CoV-2 infection. Sample: CD4+ T cells from PBMCs cultured with a peptide pool, taken before COVID-19 vaccination. The CDR3 sequence: CASSPSQGLRGGYTF. The DNA for the CDR3 is TGTGCCAGCTCACCATCACAGGGGCTTCGGGGTGGCTACACCTTC.